Listed here are 28 T cell receptor beta chains from one sample, sequenced in a study of immune cell composition in non-small cell lung cancer. Profiled with immunoSEQ multiplex PCR; TCRdb holds only in-frame clones, not every one. Of about 2,700 clones listed, about 76% are singletons. The sample was lung tumor tissue. These receptors were taken from a human donor with non-small cell lung cancer.

This chain uses TRBV6-6 with TRBJ2-7; TRBD1 aligns across 10 bases. J lost 3 bases, V lost 7 bases, and 6 bases had no gene match. This CDR3 contains 14 residues. Germline V gene data show CDR1 as MNHNY and CDR2 as SVGAGI (reference sequence). CDR3 sequence (DNA): TGTGCCAGCACAAATCGGGACAGGGGCTACGAGCAGTACTTC. Translated, it gives CASTNRDRGYEQYF.

V and J are TRBV4-2 and TRBJ2-1; 9 bases map to TRBD1. V was pared by 4 bases and J by 7 bases, with 8 bases of the junction left unmatched. The CDR3 sequence is 15 residues long. CDR1 is LGHNA, CDR2 YNFKEQ, per germline. The chain's CDR3 is CASSPGQGPFNEQFF. CDR3 in DNA: TGTGCCAGCAGCCCAGGACAGGGGCCTTTTAATGAGCAGTTCTTC.

In its sample, this clone was seen a few times. This CDR3 reads CASSDRLNTEAFF. The CDR3 nucleotides read TGTGCCAGTAGCGACAGGTTGAACACTGAAGCTTTCTTT. This rearrangement joins TRBV19 to TRBJ1-1; D may be TRBD1 (6 bases). Germline CDR1 LNHDA, CDR2 SQIVND (reference sequence). The V and J ends lost 6 bases and 0 bases respectively, with 8 bases between them. The CDR3 length is 13 residues.

This sequence joins TRBV28 and TRBJ1-2, with 7 bases lining up with TRBD1. Germline CDR1 is MDHEN and CDR2 is SYDVKM. V gave up 6 bases and J gave up 8 bases; unmatched junction bases: 18. There are 16 residues in the CDR3. The CDR3 DNA reads TGTGCCAGCAGAGAACCGGGACAGACAAAGCGCGGGGGCTACACCTTC. It is translated as CASREPGQTKRGGYTF.

The chain has TRBV18 and TRBJ1-2; 10 bases are a match to TRBD1. The CDR3 covers 14 residues. The V gene end was trimmed by 3 bases and the J gene end by 7 bases; junction bases not matched to a gene: 5. Germline CDR1 reads KGHSH; CDR2 reads LQKENI. CDR3 sequence: CASSPDRGLGGYTF. The CDR3, as DNA: TGTGCCAGCTCACCCGACAGGGGGCTGGGTGGCTACACCTTC. Full variable domain (rest looked up from reference TRBV18 and TRBJ1-2): NAGVMQNPRHLVRRRGQEARLRCSPMKGHSHVYWYRQLPEEGLKFMVYLQKENIIDESGMPKERFSAEFPKEGPSILRIQQVVRGDSAAYFCASSPDRGLGGYTFGSGTRLTVV.

CDR3 sequence: CASSVLYRAAWAGKLFF. The CDR3 coding sequence is TGTGCCAGCAGCGTACTTTACAGAGCAGCTTGGGCGGGAAAACTGTTTTTT. The chain combines TRBV6-4 with TRBJ1-4; no firm D call. CDR1 is MRHNA and CDR2 is SNTAGT in the germline V gene. CDR3 length: 17 amino acids. Trimming cost V 6 bases and J 10 bases, with 27 bases left between them.

This chain links TRBV6-6 with TRBJ2-3; 12 positions agree with TRBD2. The trim removed 7 bases at V and 4 bases at J, leaving 6 bases unmatched. The CDR3 contains 15 residues. From germline, CDR1 is MNHNY and CDR2 SVGAGI (reference sequence). CDR3 sequence reads: CASNPSGGAPDTQYF. The CDR3 bases are TGTGCCAGCAACCCTAGCGGGGGGGCCCCAGATACGCAGTATTTT.

This clone was counted only a few times. The chain recombines TRBV13 with TRBJ2-1, with TRBD2 matching 8 bases. This CDR3 is built from 16 residues. The V and J ends lost 1 base and 4 bases, in that order; junction bases with no gene match: 6. Germline CDR1 reads PRHDT; CDR2 reads FYEKMQ (reference sequence). DNA of the CDR3: TGTGCCAGCAGCTTAGAGGCGGCGGGGGGATACAATGAGCAGTTCTTC. It is translated as CASSLEAAGGYNEQFF.

This clone rates as medium-sized. The chain carries TRBV30 and TRBJ1-1; D gene unclear. The germline gives CDR1 GTSNPN, CDR2 SVGIG (reference sequence). V was shortened by 1 base and J by 0 bases, with 12 bases between the two germline ends. The CDR3 totals 15 residues. The CDR3 reads CAWSGYSVLNTEAFF. The CDR3 DNA reads as TGTGCCTGGAGTGGTTATTCGGTTCTGAACACTGAAGCTTTCTTT.

The chain recombines TRBV7-8 with TRBJ2-6; D is unclear. V was pared by 6 bases and J by 0 bases, with 9 bases between. The CDR3 loop spans 15 amino acids. From germline, CDR1 is SGHVS and CDR2 FQNEAQ. The CDR3 here is CASRLASSGANVLTF. The CDR3 region has the DNA TGTGCCAGCAGACTGGCTAGCTCTGGGGCCAACGTCCTGACTTTC.

The rearrangement joins TRBV6-1 to TRBJ1-2, with TRBD1 identical over 8 bases. This CDR3 region has 12 residues. The trim removed 7 bases at V and 4 bases at J, leaving 2 bases unmatched. Germline V CDR1 and CDR2: MNHNS, SASEGT. The CDR3 spells CASIGQGYGYTF. CDR3 nucleotides: TGTGCCAGCATCGGACAGGGCTATGGCTACACCTTC.

The genes are TRBV18 and TRBJ1-1, with a possible D match to TRBD1 (6 bases). The V gene lost 5 bases and the J gene lost 0 bases, with 19 bases spanning the gap. Germline values: CDR1 KGHSH, CDR2 LQKENI. The CDR3 covers 17 residues. CDR3 residues: CASSEKRGLNLNTEAFF. The CDR3 bases are TGTGCCAGCTCAGAAAAGAGGGGGTTAAATTTGAACACTGAAGCTTTCTTT.

This chain connects TRBV12-2 to TRBJ2-4; the tabulated D call, TRBD1, remains unverified against the DNA. TRBV12-2 is annotated as a pseudogene. The CDR3 is made up of 20 amino acids. CDR3 sequence reads: CASRSDPNTHRDRVENIQYF. Here the CDR3 DNA reads TGTGCAAGTCGCTCCGATCCGAATACTCACCGGGACAGGGTCGAAAACATTCAGTACTTC.

The genes are TRBV6-5 and TRBJ2-2, with D hard to call. Germline assignment: CDR1 MNHEY and CDR2 SVGAGI. CDR3 length: 15 amino acids. Trimming stripped 8 bases from V and 5 bases from J, with 18 bases between. The DNA of the CDR3 is TGTGCCAGCGCCCTGACTCGATTAAGGACCGGGGAGCTGTTTTTT. Translated, it gives CASALTRLRTGELFF.

The V and J genes are TRBV27 and TRBJ1-2; TRBD1 matches 9 bases. This CDR3 region has 15 residues. CDR1 and CDR2 (germline): MNHEY, SMNVEV (reference sequence). J gave up 6 bases and V 3 bases, and 8 bases lay outside the gene matches. The CDR3 protein is CASSFKQGARDGYTF. CDR3 bases: TGTGCCAGCAGTTTCAAACAGGGGGCGCGGGATGGCTACACCTTC.

The chain recombines TRBV5-8 with TRBJ2-3, with 11 bases that match TRBD2. This CDR3 has 15 amino acids. The V and J ends lost 3 bases and 3 bases, in that order; junction bases with no gene match: 3. Looked up from germline, CDR1 is SGHTS and CDR2 is YDEGEE. CDR3: CASSWLAGGTDTQYF. The CDR3 DNA is TGTGCCAGCAGCTGGCTAGCGGGGGGTACAGATACGCAGTATTTT.

The V gene is TRBV7-9, the J gene TRBJ1-2, with 8 bases aligning to TRBD1. The CDR3 spans 14 residues. Germline CDR1 is SEHNR and CDR2 is FQNEAQ (reference sequence). After removal of 5 bases from V and 5 bases from J, the junction contained 7 bases not matched to a gene. The CDR3 here is CASSVGTGLYGYTF. CDR3 sequence (DNA): TGTGCCAGCAGCGTAGGGACAGGCCTATATGGCTACACCTTC.

By share, this clone counts as medium-sized. The chain employs TRBV10-1 and TRBJ1-6, with D tentatively TRBD1 (5 bases). Trimming took 3 bases from V and 10 from J, leaving 13 bases between them. CDR3 length equals 14 residues. Germline CDR1 reads WNHNN; CDR2 reads SYGVQD (reference sequence). The CDR3 nucleotides are TGCGCCAGCAGTGAAAGGAGGGACGGCTCACCCCTCCACTTT. Its translation is CASSERRDGSPLHF.

V usage is TRBV30 and J usage is TRBJ1-6; D might be TRBD1 (6 bases). The CDR3 contains 15 residues. V shed 0 bases and J shed 9 bases, with 15 bases lying between them. Germline V gene lookup returns CDR1 GTSNPN and CDR2 SVGIG (reference sequence). CDR3 nucleotides: TGTGCCTGGAGTGTCCGGGACACAACGTCTTCACCCCTCCACTTT. It translates to CAWSVRDTTSSPLHF. Full variable domain (outside the CDR3, taken from reference TRBV30 and TRBJ1-6): SQTIHQWPATLVQPVGSPLSLECTVEGTSNPNLYWYRQAAGRGLQLLFYSVGIGQISSEVPQNLSASRPQDRQFILSSKKLLLSDSGFYLCAWSVRDTTSSPLHFGNGTRLTVT.

The CDR3 loop is CASSYTDQGRTEAFF. The DNA of the CDR3 is TGCGCCAGCAGCTACACCGATCAGGGTAGGACTGAAGCTTTCTTT. The rearrangement joins TRBV5-1 to TRBJ1-1; possible D gene TRBD1, 5 bases. The CDR3 contains 15 residues. V dropped 3 bases and J dropped 5 bases, with 17 bases sitting between them. Looked up from germline, CDR1 is SGHRS and CDR2 is YFSETQ.

V is TRBV30 and J is TRBJ1-1; the D is unclear. The germline V gene has CDR1 GTSNPN and CDR2 SVGIG (reference sequence). The CDR3 spans 12 residues. Trimming took off 3 bases at V and 1 base at J, with 6 bases between the two ends. The CDR3 region has the DNA TGTGCCTGGAGGCGAGGGAACACTGAAGCTTTCTTT. Its translation: CAWRRGNTEAFF.

This clone was seen only a few times. The rearrangement links TRBV4-1 to TRBJ2-3, with 7 bases fitting TRBD1. Looked up from germline, CDR1 is MGHRA and CDR2 is YSYEKL. CDR3 length equals 15 residues. The V gene end was trimmed by 0 bases and the J gene end by 1 base; junction bases not matched to a gene: 1. The CDR3 nucleotides are TGCGCCAGCAGCCAAGATGGGACAGGCACAGATACGCAGTATTTT. It specifies CASSQDGTGTDTQYF.

The chain joins TRBV5-1 to TRBJ2-3; 10 positions match TRBD2. The CDR3 loop spans 16 amino acids. Germline-derived CDR1 and CDR2 are SGHRS and YFSETQ. The trim removed 0 bases at V and 5 bases at J, leaving 6 bases unmatched. The CDR3 coding sequence is TGCGCCAGCAGCTTGGAAGCGGGGGGGCCGGGAGATACGCAGTATTTT. It specifies CASSLEAGGPGDTQYF.

The CDR3 sequence is CASGWSGTGYVEQYF. As DNA, the CDR3 is TGTGCTAGTGGTTGGTCCGGGACAGGGTATGTCGAGCAGTACTTC. The gene calls are TRBV12-5 and TRBJ2-7; 9 bases match TRBD1. J was trimmed by 6 bases and V by 4 bases; bases with no gene match: 10. CDR3 length: 15 residues. Germline V gene sequence: CDR1 LGHNT, CDR2 FRNRAP.

Judged by abundance, this clone is large. The junction differs from germline at one of its ends, possibly a read error. V gene TRBV2 combines with J gene TRBJ2-7; D is unclear. Germline CDR1 SNHLY, CDR2 FYNNEI. CDR3 length: 14 amino acids. CDR3: CASSEAVMSFEQYF. The CDR3 DNA reads as TGTGCCAGCAGTGAGGCAGTGATGTCCTTCGAGCAGTACTTC.

By sample share, this clone is large. The chain employs TRBV5-6 and TRBJ2-7; D gene ambiguous. Germline V gene lookup returns CDR1 SGHDT and CDR2 YYEEEE. Trimming left V 3 bases short and J 6 bases short, with 7 bases between. The CDR3 totals 11 residues. The CDR3 spells CASSSRFEQYF. CDR3 bases: TGTGCCAGCAGCTCCAGATTCGAGCAGTACTTC. Full variable domain (outside the CDR3, taken from reference TRBV5-6 and TRBJ2-7): DAGVTQSPTHLIKTRGQQVTLRCSPKSGHDTVSWYQQALGQGPQFIFQYYEEEERQRGNFPDRFSGHQFPNYSSELNVNALLLGDSALYLCASSSRFEQYFGPGTRLTVT.

This sequence joins TRBV19 and TRBJ2-3, with D perhaps TRBD2 (6 bases). V lost 2 bases, J lost 10 bases, and 16 bases lay in between. The CDR3 extends over 14 amino acids. Germline loops: CDR1 LNHDA, CDR2 SQIVND (reference sequence). This CDR3 reads CASSISSLERAQYF. CDR3 DNA sequence: TGTGCCAGTAGTATATCCTCTTTGGAGCGGGCGCAGTATTTT.

The chain links TRBV7-9 to TRBJ2-1; tentatively, D is TRBD2 (5 bases). Looked up from germline, CDR1 is SEHNR and CDR2 is FQNEAQ (reference sequence). This CDR3 has 13 residues. V was pared by 0 bases and J by 7 bases, with 7 bases between. The CDR3 nucleotides are TGTGCCAGCAGCTTAGCCGGGGTGAATGAGCAGTTCTTC. It specifies CASSLAGVNEQFF.